One sample yielded the 21 T cell receptor beta chains listed below, sequenced in a study of T cells after yellow fever vaccination. MiXCR, run by TCRdb on the 5' RACE reads, gives a single entry per CDR3 protein. The table shows some 260,000 distinct CDR3 sequences, with about 5% occurring only once. Sequences were derived from CD4+ T cells sorted from PBMCs, sampled on the day of the yellow fever booster vaccination. The receptors were gathered from a man between 18 and 35 years old who received the YFV17D yellow fever vaccine.

The chain links TRBV20-1 to TRBJ2-7, with TRBD2 matching 10 bases. V shed 0 bases, J shed 5 bases, and the junction held 7 bases outside the gene matches. Germline loops: CDR1 DFQATT, CDR2 SNEGSKA (reference sequence). This CDR3 contains 15 residues. CDR3: CSARDPLAGSDEQYF. CDR3 DNA: TGCAGTGCTAGAGATCCACTAGCGGGAAGCGACGAGCAGTACTTC.

This clonotype has a handful of counts. V and J are TRBV18 and TRBJ2-2; the D gene could be TRBD1 or TRBD2 (6 bases each). V was shortened by 3 bases and J by 0 bases, with 11 bases between the two germline ends. CDR3 size: 16 residues. CDR1 is KGHSH and CDR2 is LQKENI in the germline V gene. In nucleotides, the CDR3 is TGTGCCAGCTCACCGTTGGGGGGCCCGAACACCGGGGAGCTGTTTTTT. Its translation is CASSPLGGPNTGELFF.

This clonotype was counted ten times or more. This chain uses TRBV7-9 with TRBJ2-1; TRBD2 matches at 11 bases. This CDR3 is 17 amino acids long. CDR1 is SEHNR, CDR2 FQNEAQ, per germline (reference sequence). The J segment lost 4 bases and the V segment lost 5 bases, leaving 10 bases of the junction unmatched. DNA for the CDR3: TGTGCCAGCAGCGTACCCTTAGCGGGGGGGGTATACAATGAGCAGTTCTTC. Translation: CASSVPLAGGVYNEQFF.

This chain connects TRBV25-1 to TRBJ2-4; the D gene is possibly TRBD1 (6 bases). Trimming removed 5 bases from V and 9 bases from J, with 20 bases in between. This CDR3 has 15 residues. Germline lookup yields CDR1 MGHDK and CDR2 SYGVNS. The CDR3 spells CASSSQGPRMGIQYF. As DNA, the CDR3 is TGTGCCAGCAGTTCACAGGGCCCCAGGATGGGCATTCAGTACTTC.

This chain uses TRBV4-1 with TRBJ1-1; D might be TRBD1 (6 bases). Germline V gives CDR1 MGHRA, CDR2 YSYEKL. This CDR3 contains 15 residues. The V gene lost 1 base and the J gene lost 1 base, with 10 bases spanning the gap. CDR3 loop: CASSQVGHRNTEAFF. DNA for the CDR3: TGCGCCAGCAGCCAAGTGGGACACCGGAACACTGAAGCTTTCTTT.

This clonotype was observed a few times. V usage is TRBV19 and J usage is TRBJ2-5; the D is unclear. V lost 4 bases to trimming and J lost 7 bases, with 22 bases between them. This CDR3 is 16 amino acids long. Germline CDR1 reads LNHDA; CDR2 reads SQIVND (reference sequence). CDR3 in amino acids: CASSSVVASMSGTQYF. Written as DNA, the CDR3 is TGTGCCAGTAGTAGCGTGGTAGCATCGATGTCGGGGACCCAGTACTTC.

A word on this clonotype: This may be a read error, as it is one base from a much larger clone. The chain employs TRBV5-5 and TRBJ2-7, with D possibly TRBD2 on 5 matching bases. Germline V gene lookup returns CDR1 SGHKS and CDR2 YYEKEE (reference sequence). The CDR3 length is 13 residues. V was trimmed by 2 bases and J by 4 bases, leaving 10 bases between them. CDR3 region: CASSLDGEYEQYV. The CDR3 DNA is TGTGCCAGCAGCTTAGACGGGGAGTACGAGCAGTACGTC.

This clonotype has ten or more counts. This sequence joins TRBV7-3 and TRBJ2-3; TRBD1 agrees at 8 bases. CDR3 length: 17 residues. With 5 bases clipped from V and 4 bases from J, the junction kept 14 bases outside the gene matches. Germline V gene sequence: CDR1 SGHTA, CDR2 FQGTGA. The CDR3 here is CASSVAAAGGAPDTQYF. In DNA form, the CDR3 reads TGTGCCAGCAGCGTGGCCGCGGCAGGGGGCGCCCCAGATACGCAGTATTTT.

This clonotype occurred many times. CDR3 sequence reads: CASSLGRGGEDTQYF. For the CDR3, the DNA is TGTGCCAGCAGCTTAGGGAGGGGGGGGGAAGATACGCAGTATTTT. The chain combines TRBV7-2 with TRBJ2-3, with D possibly TRBD2 on 7 matching bases. The germline V and J ends were trimmed by 1 base and 5 bases, with 13 bases remaining between them. The CDR3 consists of 15 residues. Germline V gives CDR1 SGHTA, CDR2 FQGNSA.

The CDR3 reads CASRRQLAALRYEQYF. The CDR3 coding sequence is TGTGCCAGCAGGAGACAGCTTGCCGCGCTTCGGTACGAGCAGTACTTC. The chain couples TRBV6-5 to TRBJ2-7; TRBD1 is a possible D gene (5 bases). V dropped 6 bases and J dropped 4 bases, with 22 bases sitting between them. The length of the CDR3 is 16 residues. From germline, CDR1 is MNHEY and CDR2 SVGAGI.

The chain has TRBV9 and TRBJ1-1; maybe TRBD1 (6 bases). V lost 4 bases and J 1 base, leaving 17 bases between the germline ends. Germline CDR1 and CDR2: SGDLS and YYNGEE. The CDR3 is 16 residues long. CDR3 sequence: CASSLSGLQGNTEAFF. In DNA, the CDR3 is TGTGCCAGCAGCCTCTCAGGGCTACAGGGGAACACTGAAGCTTTCTTT.

In its sample, this clonotype was seen once. The V gene is TRBV28, the J gene TRBJ2-5; D is unresolved. Germline V gene sequence: CDR1 MDHEN, CDR2 SYDVKM. Trimming shortened V by 1 base and J by 5 bases, and 5 bases separated the two germline ends. The CDR3 extends over 12 amino acids. The CDR3 coding sequence is TGTGCCAGCAGTTTATTGTACGAGACCCAGTACTTC. Its translation: CASSLLYETQYF.

The chain joins TRBV12-3 or TRBV12-4 to TRBJ2-3, with D unresolved. Trimming left V 4 bases short and J 14 bases short, with 19 bases between. The CDR3 is made up of 13 amino acids. The CDR3 region is CASSSSLWTWGYF. CDR3 coding DNA: TGTGCCAGCAGTTCCTCGTTATGGACCTGGGGGTATTTT.

This clonotype was recorded many times. This chain joins TRBV5-1 and TRBJ2-3, with a possible D match to TRBD2 (5 bases). Per the germline V gene, CDR1 is SGHRS and CDR2 is YFSETQ. V was shortened by 2 bases and J by 2 bases, with 15 bases between the two germline ends. There are 16 residues in the CDR3. DNA of the CDR3: TGCGCCAGCAGCTTTGGCCTAGCCGACGACACAGATACGCAGTATTTT. Translation: CASSFGLADDTDTQYF.

This clonotype was counted only a few times. This chain joins TRBV20-1 and TRBJ1-6; no clear D gene. Germline CDR1 and CDR2: DFQATT and SNEGSKA (reference sequence). V shed 2 bases and J shed 6 bases, with 14 bases lying between them. The CDR3 sequence is 15 residues long. The CDR3 sequence: CSARFGPGGNSPLHF. For the CDR3, the DNA is TGCAGTGCTAGATTTGGTCCAGGAGGTAATTCACCCCTCCACTTT.

This clonotype was seen at least ten times. J is TRBJ1-2 and V is TRBV28, with TRBD1 as a possible D gene (6 bases). The V end was cut by 4 bases, the J end by 1 base, with 16 bases between. CDR1 MDHEN and CDR2 SYDVKM come from the germline V gene. This CDR3 comprises 16 residues. Written as DNA, the CDR3 is TGTGCCAGCAGTTCCGCCCGGGGGGCTGGTAACTATGGCTACACCTTC. It is translated as CASSSARGAGNYGYTF.

In this sample, this clonotype turned up a few times. A much larger clone is a single base away; this may be a read error. This chain connects TRBV6-6 to TRBJ1-1, with 9 bases that match TRBD1. The CDR3 loop spans 15 amino acids. Germline V CDR1 and CDR2: MNHNY, SVGAGI (reference sequence). J lost 5 bases, V lost 6 bases, and 10 bases had no gene match. Here the CDR3 DNA reads TGTGCCAGCAGCCAGACCGGGACAGGGAAAACTGAAGCTTTCTTT. It is translated as CASSQTGTGKTEAFF.

The chain combines TRBV29-1 with TRBJ2-7, with 8 bases matching TRBD1. V dropped 6 bases and J dropped 6; count of bases not matched to a gene: 13. Per the germline V gene, CDR1 is SQVTM and CDR2 is ANQGSEA. This CDR3 has 14 amino acids. The CDR3 here is CSVAGQVRQGEQYF. The CDR3 DNA reads as TGCAGCGTCGCGGGACAGGTCCGGCAGGGCGAGCAGTACTTC.

This chain connects TRBV29-1 to TRBJ1-2, with no clear D. Germline-derived CDR1 and CDR2 are SQVTM and ANQGSEA. The V gene lost 0 bases and the J gene lost 8 bases, with 10 bases spanning the gap. CDR3 size: 12 residues. CDR3 protein: CSVEDVAGGYTF. The CDR3 region has the DNA TGCAGCGTTGAAGACGTAGCTGGAGGCTACACCTTC.

The chain is built from TRBV19 and TRBJ1-2, with D unclear. Trimming pared 0 bases from V and 7 bases from J, leaving 18 bases between. The CDR3 runs to 16 residues. The germline V gene encodes CDR1 LNHDA and CDR2 SQIVND (reference sequence). Written as DNA, the CDR3 is TGTGCCAGTAGTATAGAAGGACCCGGACTGGATCGTGGCTACACCTTC. Encoded protein: CASSIEGPGLDRGYTF.

This clonotype was detected ten times or more. The rearrangement links TRBV29-1 to TRBJ2-3; D unclear. Germline CDR1 reads SQVTM; CDR2 reads ANQGSEA. CDR3 length: 12 amino acids. V was cut by 6 bases and J by 2 bases, with 9 bases left in between. Written as DNA, the CDR3 is TGCAGCGTCCGCGAGGCCACAGATACGCAGTATTTT. Protein product: CSVREATDTQYF.